These T cell receptor beta chains were read from a single sample in a study of blood T cells in healthy people across ages. TCRdb re-derived calls from the 5' RACE reads in MiXCR, one entry per CDR3 protein. Of roughly 720,000 distinct CDR3 sequences listed, roughly 50% are singletons. The sequencing sample was made of blood. Source of these receptors: an elderly man in good health. CDR3s include the opening cysteine and the closing phenylalanine or tryptophan.

TRBV5-6,CASTPPLGLAGPWEETQYF
TRBV15,CATSRDIIETQYF
TRBV5-1,CASSSRGSGSVYEQYF
TRBV7-2,CASSSHRGPLNQPQHF
TRBV29-1,CSVPRTGDQETQYF
TRBV9,CASSVAAGVYEQYF
TRBV7-9,CASSLKKAGGRETQYF
TRBV10-3,CAIRQGGDEQYF
TRBV20-1,CSAREDGRLHEQFF
TRBV5-5,CASRVLAGPFYEQYF
TRBV27,CASWGANYNEQFF
TRBV7-9,CASSLGGTAKDGYTF
TRBV6-5,CASSYSGPRAGGEQYF
TRBV4-1,CASSQDVRGGEKLFF
TRBV18,CASSPTGANPLYEQYF
TRBV25-1,CASSGVGGQAYEQYF
TRBV5-1,CASSLGLAEISYNEQFF
TRBV7-3,CASTASGRDHPYNEQFF
TRBV18,CASSGGQDSYNEQFF
TRBV7-2,CASSPEAEGSSYNEQFF
TRBV7-3,CASSLTAGRSSGANVLTF
TRBV29-1,CSVGLAGGIEQYF
TRBV9,CASSASGGAQNEQFF
TRBV27,CASSLHGAGNQPQHF
TRBV7-2,CASSLELGTGDAKNIQYF
TRBV5-5,CVSSLGQGRYGYTF
TRBV24-1,CATSDRDSKQYF
TRBV5-1,CASSLGGVSSYNEQFF
TRBV29-1,CVGAPSGANVLTF
TRBV20-1,CSARERGRETQYF
TRBV28,CATLRGDGRNEQYF
TRBV6-4,CASSGTGTRSDTQYF
TRBV29-1,CSASSLRQGRDYGYTF
TRBV15,CATSRESWAGSYNEQFF
TRBV2,CASSAGPNNEQFF
TRBV28,CASSLGDRSSNEQYF
TRBV5-1,CASSLDTANYGYTF
TRBV7-9,CASSLPNGIANTGELFF
TRBV4-2,CASSQLAGGGTDTQYF
TRBV20-1,CSARGTLAGLSYEQYF
TRBV4-1,CASSQGGTSWSGRFF
TRBV27,CASRGTGENGYTF
TRBV5-6,CASRISLGVVIENTGELFF
TRBV5-1,CASRGTGALANYGYTF
TRBV14,CASSQESGVNEQYF
TRBV2,CASSRGVVTGELFF
TRBV20-1,CSARDSGETQYF
TRBV6-6,CASSTPGAGGYTF
TRBV2,CASSDGYPGYNEQFF
TRBV7-8,CASSHGQGATGELFF
TRBV27,CASSNTGFEQFF
TRBV27,CASKSGTSYNEQFF